This TCR beta chain originates from a study of blood T cells in healthy people across ages. Study observations and caveats: The unsorted PBMCs prevented any conclusive comparison of naive versus antigen-experienced cells.

For this clonotype: What it binds is not known. A junction end diverges from the germline sequence, so it may reflect a read error.

Sample-barcoded 5' priming and a J-beta primer mix drove a second PCR of 7 to 11 cycles. TCRdb reprocessed the 5' RACE reads with MiXCR, giving one entry per CDR3 protein. The repertoire holds 710,000 or so distinct CDR3 sequences, with about a fifth as singletons. The sequence came from a man aged 70-80 years in good health. Specimen: blood.

CDR3 protein: CVSSDRLAGKGTQYF. In DNA, the CDR3 is TGTGTCAGCAGTGATCGACTAGCGGGAAAAGGGACCCAGTACTTC. The J gene is TRBJ2-1, the V gene TRBV12-3 or TRBV12-4; 11 bases are a match to TRBD2. The DNA matches TRBJ2-5 better at its end, which makes the J call doubtful. This CDR3 has 15 residues.